Below are 25 T cell receptor beta chains sequenced from a single sample in a study of blood T cell repertoires in COVID-19. The table came from immunoSEQ multiplex PCR; TCRdb's copy has only in-frame clones and leaves some out. The table records approximately 300,000 clones, approximately 90% of them present only once. Source material: PBMCs or T cells enriched from blood (not recorded which). These TCRs come from a woman younger than 35 who had recovered from COVID-19.

V usage is TRBV5-6 and J usage is TRBJ1-6; D perhaps matches TRBD1 (6 bases). This CDR3 is 15 amino acids long. V lost 1 base to trimming and J lost 6 bases, with 11 bases between them. Germline V lookup: CDR1 SGHDT, CDR2 YYEEEE. In DNA, the CDR3 is TGTGCCAGCAGCTTGCCCGGGACAATTAATTCACCCCTCCACTTT. As protein: CASSLPGTINSPLHF.

The chain joins TRBV7-3 to TRBJ2-1; TRBD2 agrees at 7 bases. The CDR3 consists of 14 residues. J gave up 7 bases and V 1 base, and 4 bases lay outside the gene matches. Germline V gives CDR1 SGHTA, CDR2 FQGTGA. The CDR3 bases are TGTGCCAGCAGCTTAAGCCTAGCGGTGAATGAGCAGTTCTTC. It translates to CASSLSLAVNEQFF.

The chain employs TRBV28 and TRBJ1-6, with 9 bases lining up with TRBD1. The V and J ends lost 3 bases and 8 bases, in that order; junction bases with no gene match: 2. This CDR3 is built from 14 residues. Germline loops: CDR1 MDHEN, CDR2 SYDVKM. Here the CDR3 reads CASSFRQGDSPLHF. DNA for the CDR3: TGTGCCAGCAGTTTTCGACAGGGGGATTCACCCCTCCACTTT.

The DNA for the CDR3 is TGTGCCAGCAGCCCAGGACAGGGGAACACTGAAGCTTTCTTT. This translates into CASSPGQGNTEAFF. The chain joins TRBV7-9 to TRBJ1-1; 8 bases are shared with TRBD1. J lost 1 base, V lost 5 bases, and 3 bases had no gene match. Germline CDR1 SEHNR, CDR2 FQNEAQ (reference sequence). The CDR3 has 14 amino acids.

The genes are TRBV28 and TRBJ1-1, with TRBD1 as a possible D gene (6 bases). The CDR3 length is 15 residues. CDR1 is MDHEN and CDR2 is SYDVKM in the germline V gene. V was trimmed by 7 bases and J by 1 base, leaving 16 bases between them. CDR3 in amino acids: CASKSLNRENTEAFF. CDR3 in DNA: TGTGCCAGCAAAAGTCTCAACAGGGAGAACACTGAAGCTTTCTTT.

The V and J genes are TRBV6-6 and TRBJ2-2; TRBD2 matches 8 bases. Germline CDR1 and CDR2: MNHNY and SVGAGI (reference sequence). The CDR3 is made up of 14 amino acids. The V gene end was trimmed by 5 bases and the J gene end by 6 bases; junction bases not matched to a gene: 5. DNA of the CDR3: TGTGCCAGCAGTCGAGCGGGGGCGGCCGGGGAGCTGTTTTTT. Translated, it gives CASSRAGAAGELFF.

CDR3: CASSQGPPTGRYSYEQYF. In DNA form, the CDR3 reads TGCGCCAGCAGCCAAGGGCCACCGACAGGGCGCTACTCCTACGAGCAGTACTTC. The genes are TRBV4-1 and TRBJ2-7, with 7 bases identical to TRBD1. V gave up 1 base and J gave up 0 bases; unmatched junction bases: 12. CDR1 is MGHRA, CDR2 YSYEKL, per germline. CDR3 length: 18 amino acids.

This clone was picked up one time. The V call is TRBV14, the J call TRBJ2-7; no reliable D call. Looked up from germline, CDR1 is SGHDN and CDR2 is FVKESK. The CDR3 covers 11 residues. Trimming removed 4 bases from V and 2 bases from J, with 3 bases in between. Here the CDR3 DNA reads TGTGCCAGCAGCCCTGCCTACGAGCAGTACTTC. This encodes CASSPAYEQYF.

The chain joins TRBV5-4 to TRBJ2-5; 8 bases align to TRBD2. CDR3 length: 15 residues. Germline CDR1 SGHNT, CDR2 YYREEE (reference sequence). V gave up 3 bases and J gave up 1 base; unmatched junction bases: 5. CDR3 nucleotides: TGTGCCAGCAGCTCCTCGGGAGGGGGCCAAGAGACCCAGTACTTC. It encodes CASSSSGGGQETQYF.

CDR3 in amino acids: CAISAPTSGGVYNEQFF. The CDR3 coding sequence is TGTGCCATCAGTGCCCCGACTAGCGGGGGGGTCTACAATGAGCAGTTCTTC. V gene TRBV10-3 combines with J gene TRBJ2-1; 14 bases map to TRBD2. The junction had 5 bases not matched to a gene; V was cut back by 4 bases and J by 3 bases. In germline, CDR1 is ENHRY, CDR2 SYGVKD. The CDR3 contains 17 residues.

V gene TRBV6-5 combines with J gene TRBJ2-7; no clear D. The CDR3 runs to 14 residues. Deletions cut 11 bases from V and 4 bases from J, with 21 bases between. Per germline, CDR1 MNHEY and CDR2 SVGAGI. This chain's CDR3 is CAGNPQVLKYEQYF. The CDR3 DNA reads as TGTGCCGGAAATCCCCAGGTTCTTAAGTACGAGCAGTACTTC.

This clone was counted ten times or more. This rearrangement joins TRBV29-1 to TRBJ2-7; D uncertain. V was clipped by 1 base and J by 4 bases, with 8 bases between them. The CDR3 has 12 amino acids. The germline V gene encodes CDR1 SQVTM and CDR2 ANQGSEA. CDR3 DNA sequence: TGCAGCGTTGAAGGAGACGGGTACGAGCAGTACTTC. It translates to CSVEGDGYEQYF.

The genes are TRBV9 and TRBJ1-4, with 8 bases fitting TRBD1. The CDR3 sequence is 15 residues long. The trim removed 2 bases at V and 3 bases at J, leaving 3 bases unmatched. From germline, CDR1 is SGDLS and CDR2 YYNGEE. CDR3: CASSVRTGSNEKLFF. Written as DNA, the CDR3 is TGTGCCAGCAGCGTTAGGACAGGGTCTAATGAAAAACTGTTTTTT.

This clone was seen more than once but under ten times. The chain is built from TRBV6-5 and TRBJ1-5, with D possibly matching TRBD1 (5 bases). The CDR3 runs to 15 residues. The germline V gene encodes CDR1 MNHEY and CDR2 SVGAGI. V was clipped by 3 bases and J by 5 bases, with 14 bases between them. CDR3 coding DNA: TGTGCCAGCAGTTATAACGGGGGAGAGGATCAGCCCCAGCATTTT. This translates into CASSYNGGEDQPQHF.

The CDR3 loop is CASSLRLAGPGELFF. CDR3 nucleotide sequence: TGTGCCAGCAGCCTCAGACTAGCGGGGCCCGGGGAGCTGTTTTTT. The chain employs TRBV2 and TRBJ2-2; TRBD2 aligns across 11 bases. The V gene's germline CDR1 is SNHLY and CDR2 FYNNEI. J gave up 6 bases and V 6 bases, and 6 bases lay outside the gene matches. The CDR3 is made up of 15 amino acids.

The chain couples TRBV27 to TRBJ2-1; possibly TRBD2 for D (7 bases). The CDR3 extends over 15 amino acids. Trimming took off 2 bases at V and 5 bases at J, with 13 bases between the two ends. Germline assignment: CDR1 MNHEY and CDR2 SMNVEV (reference sequence). The CDR3 nucleotides are TGTGCCAGCAGTTTAGGAGGGGGGGTCCACAATGAGCAGTTCTTC. Protein: CASSLGGGVHNEQFF.

The chain employs TRBV12-3 or TRBV12-4 and TRBJ1-2, with 7 bases matching TRBD1. The V and J ends lost 6 bases and 2 bases, in that order; junction bases with no gene match: 3. CDR3 length equals 13 residues. The CDR3 nucleotides read TGTGCCAGCAGCAAAGGGGGCAACTATGGCTACACCTTC. Amino acid sequence: CASSKGGNYGYTF.

This clone was detected a few times. The chain's CDR3 is CASSPGPNAAGEQYF. The CDR3, as DNA: TGTGCCAGCAGTCCCGGACCGAACGCTGCGGGCGAGCAGTACTTC. J is TRBJ2-7 and V is TRBV2, with D maybe TRBD2 (5 bases). Trimming stripped 5 bases from V and 6 bases from J, with 20 bases between. CDR3 length: 15 amino acids. CDR1 is SNHLY and CDR2 is FYNNEI in the germline V gene.

This sequence joins TRBV3-1 (or the pseudogene TRBV3-2) and TRBJ2-1, with 14 bases matching TRBD2. The junction had 5 bases not matched to a gene; V was cut back by 4 bases and J by 0 bases. The germline gives CDR1 LGHDT, CDR2 YNNKEL (reference sequence). CDR3 length: 18 residues. CDR3 residues: CASSPSGLAGVSYNEQFF. CDR3 nucleotide sequence: TGTGCCAGCAGCCCCTCGGGACTAGCGGGGGTCTCCTACAATGAGCAGTTCTTC.

The chain is built from TRBV5-1 and TRBJ2-2, with 8 bases that match TRBD2. Germline lookup yields CDR1 SGHRS and CDR2 YFSETQ. This CDR3 is 16 amino acids long. The junction had 6 bases not matched to a gene; V was cut back by 5 bases and J by 0 bases. Here the CDR3 DNA reads TGCGCCAGCAGAGCACCGGGGGGGCCGAACACCGGGGAGCTGTTTTTT. This codes for CASRAPGGPNTGELFF.

The chain carries TRBV10-2 and TRBJ2-7, with 7 nucleotides matching TRBD2. Losses at the gene ends were 7 bases for V and 7 bases for J; bases not matched to a gene: 10. The CDR3 consists of 13 residues. Germline-derived CDR1 and CDR2 are WSHSY and SAAADI. The CDR3 reads CASTPGGGEEQYF. The CDR3 DNA follows: TGCGCCAGCACCCCCGGGGGAGGGGAGGAGCAGTACTTC.

This clone was counted only a few times. The J gene is TRBJ1-2, the V gene TRBV9; 10 nucleotides match TRBD1. Germline CDR1 reads SGDLS; CDR2 reads YYNGEE. The V gene end was trimmed by 3 bases and the J gene end by 4 bases; junction bases not matched to a gene: 6. CDR3 length: 15 amino acids. Written as DNA, the CDR3 is TGTGCCAGCAGCGCGGCGGGGACAGGGGTCTATGGCTACACCTTC. It encodes CASSAAGTGVYGYTF.

The rearrangement links TRBV5-5 to TRBJ2-7; tentative D call: TRBD1 (6 bases). Trimming pared 3 bases from V and 2 bases from J, leaving 12 bases between. The CDR3 is 14 amino acids. CDR1 is SGHKS, CDR2 YYEKEE, per germline (reference sequence). Here the CDR3 DNA reads TGTGCCAGCAGCTACAGGGTGGGAGCCTACGAGCAGTACTTC. It is translated as CASSYRVGAYEQYF.

The rearrangement links TRBV21-1 to TRBJ1-6; the table's D call, TRBD1, has no DNA check behind it. TRBV21-1 is a documented pseudogene. This CDR3 contains 16 residues. CDR3 in DNA: TGTGCCAGCAGCAGATTCACACCGATCTATAATTCACCCCTCCACTTT. As protein: CASSRFTPIYNSPLHF.

V gene TRBV2 combines with J gene TRBJ1-1, with D tentatively TRBD1 (6 bases). Germline loops: CDR1 SNHLY, CDR2 FYNNEI. This CDR3 is 14 amino acids long. Trimming cost V 6 bases and J 0 bases, with 11 bases left between them. The CDR3 region is CASRSTGMNTEAFF. CDR3 DNA: TGTGCCAGCAGGTCTACAGGGATGAACACTGAAGCTTTCTTT.